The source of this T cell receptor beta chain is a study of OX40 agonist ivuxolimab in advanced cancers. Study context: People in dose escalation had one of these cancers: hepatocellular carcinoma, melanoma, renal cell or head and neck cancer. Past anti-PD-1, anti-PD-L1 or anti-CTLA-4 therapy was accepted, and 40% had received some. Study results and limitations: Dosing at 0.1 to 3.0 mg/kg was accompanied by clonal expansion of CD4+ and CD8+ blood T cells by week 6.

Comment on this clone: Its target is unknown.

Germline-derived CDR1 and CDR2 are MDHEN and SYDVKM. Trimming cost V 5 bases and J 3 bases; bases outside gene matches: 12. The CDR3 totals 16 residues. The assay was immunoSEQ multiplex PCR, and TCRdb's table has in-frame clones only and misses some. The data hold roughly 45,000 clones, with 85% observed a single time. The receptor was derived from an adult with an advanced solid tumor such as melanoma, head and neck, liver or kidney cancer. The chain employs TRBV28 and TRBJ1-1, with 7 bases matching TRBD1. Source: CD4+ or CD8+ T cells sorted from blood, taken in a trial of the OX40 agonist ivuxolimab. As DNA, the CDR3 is TGTGCCAGCAGTCCCCGGGAAGGGGGCTGGGACACTGAAGCTTTCTTT. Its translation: CASSPREGGWDTEAFF.